The 20 T cell receptor beta chains in this list originate from one sample, sequenced in a study of blood T cell repertoires in COVID-19. Only in-frame clones appear in the TCRdb table, and some are missing; sequencing was by immunoSEQ multiplex PCR. Here the sample spans 110,000 or so clones, about 89% being singletons. The sequencing sample was made of peripheral blood. These receptors were obtained from a human donor with acute or convalescent COVID-19. The donor label of this sample is uncertain.

This sequence joins TRBV4-3 and TRBJ2-5, with TRBD1 matching over 9 bases. The germline CDR1 and CDR2 sequences are LGHNA and YSLEER. This CDR3 region has 20 residues. After removal of 0 bases from V and 4 bases from J, the junction contained 18 bases not matched to a gene. CDR3 region: CASSQDVLFWGDRAGETQYF. The CDR3 DNA reads as TGCGCCAGCAGCCAAGATGTTCTTTTTTGGGGGGACAGGGCGGGAGAGACCCAGTACTTC.

The gene calls are TRBV29-1 and TRBJ2-7; TRBD1 is a possible D gene (6 bases). The CDR3 runs 12 residues. Trimming took 3 bases from V and 7 from J, leaving 13 bases between them. The germline gives CDR1 SQVTM, CDR2 ANQGSEA. The CDR3 nucleotides are TGCAGCGTTGAGTCCCAGGGGCGGGAGCAGTACTTC. It codes for CSVESQGREQYF.

The chain uses TRBV6-5 and TRBJ2-1; tentatively, D is TRBD2 (6 bases). The CDR3 contains 15 residues. Germline CDR1 and CDR2: MNHEY and SVGAGI. V was pared by 6 bases and J by 0 bases, with 12 bases between. The CDR3 protein is CASSIAASSYNEQFF. CDR3 in DNA: TGTGCCAGCAGCATAGCGGCGAGCTCCTACAATGAGCAGTTCTTC.

V gene TRBV6-5 combines with J gene TRBJ1-2, with 7 bases fitting TRBD1. The ends lost 5 bases at V and 5 bases at J; junction bases unmatched: 2. There are 12 residues in the CDR3. Germline CDR1 and CDR2: MNHEY and SVGAGI. CDR3 residues: CASSRQGYGYTF. CDR3 in DNA: TGTGCCAGCAGTCGACAGGGATATGGCTACACCTTC.

V usage is TRBV28 and J usage is TRBJ2-7, with D perhaps TRBD1 (5 bases). V lost 8 bases and J 6 bases, leaving 14 bases between the germline ends. Germline V lookup: CDR1 MDHEN, CDR2 SYDVKM. The CDR3 consists of 12 residues. This CDR3 is CASQGVVTEQYF. CDR3 nucleotides: TGTGCCAGCCAAGGGGTTGTCACCGAGCAGTACTTC.

This chain links TRBV24-1 with TRBJ2-1; 7 positions agree with TRBD2. The germline gives CDR1 KGHDR, CDR2 SFDVKD. Unmatched junction bases numbered 11, after V lost 3 bases and J lost 10 bases. This CDR3 contains 15 residues. The DNA for the CDR3 is TGTGCCACCAGTGATATCGGGACTACGACCTTGGAGCAGTTCTTC. This gives the protein CATSDIGTTTLEQFF.

The rearrangement links TRBV6-2 or TRBV6-3 to TRBJ1-3; possible D gene TRBD1, 6 bases. Per germline, CDR1 MNHEY and CDR2 SVGEGT. The ends were cut back, 6 bases at V and 4 bases at J, with 13 bases in the middle. The CDR3 has 14 residues. In nucleotides, the CDR3 is TGTGCCAGCAGCCAACAGGGAAGCGGAAACACCATATATTTT. This codes for CASSQQGSGNTIYF.

CDR3: CAINPKKDRNYGYTF. The CDR3 nucleotides read TGTGCCATCAATCCTAAGAAAGACAGGAACTATGGCTACACCTTC. The genes are TRBV10-3 and TRBJ1-2; possible D gene TRBD1, 6 bases. V lost 7 bases to trimming and J lost 2 bases, with 17 bases between them. Germline CDR1 reads ENHRY; CDR2 reads SYGVKD. This CDR3 is built from 15 residues.

The gene calls are TRBV7-2 and TRBJ2-2; unclear D gene. Germline CDR1 SGHTA, CDR2 FQGNSA. The V end lost 2 bases, the J end lost 4 bases, and 14 bases lay between the germline ends. CDR3 length: 16 amino acids. The CDR3 region has the DNA TGTGCCAGCAGCTTAAGCTCGCCTCCCCCCACCGGGGAGCTGTTTTTT. Protein product: CASSLSSPPPTGELFF.

The V call is TRBV18, the J call TRBJ2-1; a weak D match, TRBD2 (6 bases). With 4 bases removed from V and 7 bases from J, the gap between germline ends came to 8 bases. Germline assignment: CDR1 KGHSH and CDR2 LQKENI. The CDR3 runs 12 residues. CDR3 region: CASSQTSNEQFF. CDR3 sequence (DNA): TGTGCCAGCTCACAGACTAGTAATGAGCAGTTCTTC.

The chain links TRBV29-1 to TRBJ1-2, with a weak D call TRBD1 (6 bases). Germline V CDR1 and CDR2: SQVTM, ANQGSEA. This CDR3 has 11 amino acids. V dropped 7 bases and J dropped 3 bases, with 9 bases sitting between them. Written as DNA, the CDR3 is TGCAGCGCGGACAGTGACTATGGCTACACCTTC. It is translated as CSADSDYGYTF.

The chain is built from TRBV28 and TRBJ2-3, with 10 bases that match TRBD1. Trimming at V came to 5 bases and at J to 2 bases, leaving 4 bases not matched to a gene. CDR1 is MDHEN, CDR2 SYDVKM, per germline. The CDR3 is made up of 15 amino acids. The CDR3 sequence is CASSHGQGVTDTQYF. DNA for the CDR3: TGTGCCAGCAGTCACGGACAGGGGGTCACAGATACGCAGTATTTT.

The rearrangement uses TRBV5-4 and TRBJ2-7, with D perhaps TRBD1 (5 bases). Per germline, CDR1 SGHNT and CDR2 YYREEE (reference sequence). The length of the CDR3 is 16 residues. Trimming left V 0 bases short and J 0 bases short, with 13 bases between. This chain's CDR3 is CASSLGDRRSSYEQYF. CDR3 nucleotides: TGTGCCAGCAGCTTGGGCGACAGAAGGAGCTCCTACGAGCAGTACTTC. The full variable domain, in which reference TRBV5-4 and TRBJ2-7 provide the parts outside the CDR3, is ETGVTQSPTHLIKTRGQQVTLRCSSQSGHNTVSWYQQALGQGPQFIFQYYREEENGRGNFPPRFSGLQFPNYSSELNVNALELDDSALYLCASSLGDRRSSYEQYFGPGTRLTVT.

This clone came up once. This chain connects TRBV27 to TRBJ2-2, with D possibly TRBD2 on 6 matching bases. The CDR3 consists of 15 residues. Germline V gives CDR1 MNHEY, CDR2 SMNVEV (reference sequence). Trimming removed 5 bases at V and 3 bases at J, with 13 bases between. In DNA, the CDR3 is TGTGCCAGCAGTCACCGGGACTTCTACACCGGGGAGCTGTTTTTT. Its translation: CASSHRDFYTGELFF.

This sequence joins TRBV5-1 and TRBJ1-2; D is perhaps TRBD1 (5 bases). CDR3 length: 12 amino acids. V lost 7 bases, J lost 0 bases, and 7 bases lay in between. CDR1 and CDR2 (germline): SGHRS, YFSETQ. CDR3: CASSDTNYGYTF. CDR3 DNA sequence: TGCGCCAGCTCGGACACTAACTATGGCTACACCTTC.

This chain links TRBV6-5 with TRBJ2-7, with D unclear. This CDR3 has 12 residues. The V and J ends lost 8 bases and 3 bases respectively, with 11 bases between them. Germline CDR1 and CDR2: MNHEY and SVGAGI. In nucleotides, the CDR3 is TGTGCCAGCCGGGTCGAGGACTACGAGCAGTACTTC. This codes for CASRVEDYEQYF.

This clone was recorded a few times. The rearrangement joins TRBV5-5 to TRBJ1-2; weak D call: TRBD1 (5 bases). V dropped 2 bases and J dropped 6 bases, with 11 bases sitting between them. Germline V CDR1 and CDR2: SGHKS, YYEKEE (reference sequence). CDR3 size: 13 residues. The CDR3 region is CASSFTTGDGYTF. CDR3 DNA: TGTGCCAGCAGCTTTACAACGGGGGATGGCTACACCTTC.

This sequence joins TRBV9 and TRBJ2-7; 10 nucleotides line up with TRBD2. The J segment lost 2 bases and the V segment lost 4 bases, leaving 3 bases of the junction unmatched. Germline V gene data show CDR1 as SGDLS and CDR2 as YYNGEE. The CDR3 consists of 14 residues. Written as DNA, the CDR3 is TGTGCCAGCAGCCCCGGACTAGCGGCCTACGAGCAGTACTTC. Residues: CASSPGLAAYEQYF. The full variable domain, in which reference TRBV9 and TRBJ2-7 provide the parts outside the CDR3, is DSGVTQTPKHLITATGQRVTLRCSPRSGDLSVYWYQQSLDQGLQFLIQYYNGEERAKGNILERFSAQQFPDLHSELNLSSLELGDSALYFCASSPGLAAYEQYFGPGTRLTVT.

Only one count was recorded for this clone. The chain combines TRBV6-5 with TRBJ1-1, with D possibly matching TRBD1 (6 bases). The germline V gene encodes CDR1 MNHEY and CDR2 SVGAGI. CDR3 size: 13 residues. V was cut by 8 bases and J by 5 bases, with 15 bases left in between. The CDR3: CASCLGARTEAFF. DNA for the CDR3: TGTGCCAGCTGCTTGGGGGCGAGAACTGAAGCTTTCTTT.

This chain uses TRBV14 with TRBJ1-2; 7 nucleotides line up with TRBD1. Trimming cost V 3 bases and J 2 bases; bases outside gene matches: 6. CDR1 and CDR2 from the germline V gene are SGHDN and FVKESK. This CDR3 is 15 amino acids long. CDR3 loop: CASSQKDRVNYGYTF. The DNA of the CDR3 is TGTGCCAGCAGCCAGAAAGACAGGGTCAACTATGGCTACACCTTC.